This T cell receptor (beta chain) was sequenced during a study of blood T cells in healthy people across ages. The second PCR ran about 7 to 12 cycles with a sample-barcoded 5' primer and J-beta primers. A template-switch adaptor with 12 random nucleotides tagged each cDNA molecule. TCRdb recomputed calls from the 5' RACE reads with MiXCR, one row per CDR3 protein. Altogether 450,000 to 700,000 distinct CDR3 sequences are present, roughly a quarter being singletons, with the ten largest covering approximately 17%. Comments on this clonotype: Its antigen is not identified.

Findings and caveats of the study: Estimated diversity that came from one million T cells was considered an underestimate. Unsorted PBMCs ruled out conclusive naive versus antigen-experienced comparison.

The receptor's source is a woman in her seventies in good health. Material for sequencing was blood.

The CDR3 DNA reads as TGCAGCGTTGAAGATCCCAGCGGGGTGATCAATGAGCAGTTCTTC. Translation: CSVEDPSGVINEQFF. The V gene is TRBV29-1, the J gene TRBJ2-1, with 7 bases aligning to TRBD2. Per the germline V gene, CDR1 is SQVTM and CDR2 is ANQGSEA. V lost 0 bases to trimming and J lost 6 bases; unmatched junction nucleotides: 8. The CDR3 runs to 15 residues.